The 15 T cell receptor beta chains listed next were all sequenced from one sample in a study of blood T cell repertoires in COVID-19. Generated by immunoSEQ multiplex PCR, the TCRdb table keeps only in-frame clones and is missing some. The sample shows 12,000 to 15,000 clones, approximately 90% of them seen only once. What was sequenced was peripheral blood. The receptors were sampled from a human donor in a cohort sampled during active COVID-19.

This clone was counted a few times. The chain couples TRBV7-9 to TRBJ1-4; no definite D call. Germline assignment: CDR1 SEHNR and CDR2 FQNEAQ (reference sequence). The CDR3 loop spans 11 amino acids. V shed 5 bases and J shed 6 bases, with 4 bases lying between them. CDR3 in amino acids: CASSPDEKLFF. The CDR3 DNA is TGTGCCAGCAGCCCGGATGAAAAACTGTTTTTT.

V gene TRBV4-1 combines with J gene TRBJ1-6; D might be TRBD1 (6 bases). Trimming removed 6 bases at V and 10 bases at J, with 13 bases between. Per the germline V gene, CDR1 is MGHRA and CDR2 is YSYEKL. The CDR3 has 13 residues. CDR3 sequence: CASRTGSDSPLHF. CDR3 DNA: TGCGCCAGCAGAACAGGGTCGGACTCACCCCTCCACTTT.

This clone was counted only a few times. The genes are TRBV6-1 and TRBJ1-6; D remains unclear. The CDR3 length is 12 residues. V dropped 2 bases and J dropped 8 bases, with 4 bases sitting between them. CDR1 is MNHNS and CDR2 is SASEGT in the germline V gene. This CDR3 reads CASSEPDSPLHF. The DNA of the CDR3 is TGTGCCAGCAGTGAACCCGATTCACCCCTCCACTTT.

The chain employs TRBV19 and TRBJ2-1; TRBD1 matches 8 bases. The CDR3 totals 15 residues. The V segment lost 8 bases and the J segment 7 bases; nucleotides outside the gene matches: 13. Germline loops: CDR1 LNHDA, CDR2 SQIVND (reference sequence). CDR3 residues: CASGPAGGHVNEQFF. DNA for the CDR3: TGTGCCAGTGGTCCTGCAGGGGGCCACGTAAATGAGCAGTTCTTC.

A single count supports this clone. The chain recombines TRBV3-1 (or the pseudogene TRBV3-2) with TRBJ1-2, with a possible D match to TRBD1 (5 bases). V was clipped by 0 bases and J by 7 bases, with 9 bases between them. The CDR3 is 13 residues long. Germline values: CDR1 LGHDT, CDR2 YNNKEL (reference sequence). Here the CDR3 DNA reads TGTGCCAGCAGCCAAGATTTCGGGGGTGGCTACACCTTC. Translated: CASSQDFGGGYTF.

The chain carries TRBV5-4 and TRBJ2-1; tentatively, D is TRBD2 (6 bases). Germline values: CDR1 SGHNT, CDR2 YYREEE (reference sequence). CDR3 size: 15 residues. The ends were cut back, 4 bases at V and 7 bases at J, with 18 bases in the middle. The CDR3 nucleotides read TGTGCCAGCAGCCCTCCCGGACACAGCGGGAATGAGCAGTTCTTC. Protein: CASSPPGHSGNEQFF.

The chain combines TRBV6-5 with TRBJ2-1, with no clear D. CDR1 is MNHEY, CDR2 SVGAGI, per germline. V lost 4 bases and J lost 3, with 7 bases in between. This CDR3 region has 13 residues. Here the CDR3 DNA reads TGTGCCAGCAGTTCGCAACTCTACAATGAGCAGTTCTTC. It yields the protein CASSSQLYNEQFF.

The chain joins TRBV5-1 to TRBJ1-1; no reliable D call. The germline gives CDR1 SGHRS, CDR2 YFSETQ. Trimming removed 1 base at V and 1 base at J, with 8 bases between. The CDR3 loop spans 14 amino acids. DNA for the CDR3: TGCGCCAGCAGCTTGTTGGCCCAGAACACTGAAGCTTTCTTT. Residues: CASSLLAQNTEAFF. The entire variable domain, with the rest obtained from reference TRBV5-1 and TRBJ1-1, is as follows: KAGVTQTPRYLIKTRGQQVTLSCSPISGHRSVSWYQQTPGQGLQFLFEYFSETQRNKGNFPGRFSGRQFSNSRSEMNVSTLELGDSALYLCASSLLAQNTEAFFGQGTRLTVV.

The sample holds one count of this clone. The CDR3 loop is CASTPTGGYGYTF. The CDR3 nucleotides are TGTGCCAGCACCCCGACAGGGGGCTATGGCTACACCTTC. The rearrangement joins TRBV6-5 to TRBJ1-2; 9 bases agree with TRBD1. This CDR3 comprises 13 residues. The junction had 4 bases not matched to a gene; V was cut back by 7 bases and J by 4 bases. The germline gives CDR1 MNHEY, CDR2 SVGAGI.

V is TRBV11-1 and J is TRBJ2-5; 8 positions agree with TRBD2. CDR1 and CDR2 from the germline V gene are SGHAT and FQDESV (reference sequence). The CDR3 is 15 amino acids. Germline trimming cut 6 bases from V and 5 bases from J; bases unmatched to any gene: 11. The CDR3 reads CASRDSRLARETQYF. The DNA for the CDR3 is TGTGCCAGCAGAGACAGTAGACTAGCGAGGGAGACCCAGTACTTC.

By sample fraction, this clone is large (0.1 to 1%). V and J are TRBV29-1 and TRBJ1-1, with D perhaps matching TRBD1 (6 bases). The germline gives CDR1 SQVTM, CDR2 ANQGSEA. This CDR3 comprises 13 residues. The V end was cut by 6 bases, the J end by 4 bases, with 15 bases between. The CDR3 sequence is CSVRTGKGTEAFF. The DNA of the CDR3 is TGCAGCGTGCGCACAGGGAAGGGCACTGAAGCTTTCTTT.

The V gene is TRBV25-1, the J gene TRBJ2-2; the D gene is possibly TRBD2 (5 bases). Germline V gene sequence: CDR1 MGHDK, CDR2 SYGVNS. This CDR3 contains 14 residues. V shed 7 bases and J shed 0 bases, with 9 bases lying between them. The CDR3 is CASMRGTNTGELFF. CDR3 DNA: TGTGCCAGCATGCGAGGGACGAACACCGGGGAGCTGTTTTTT.

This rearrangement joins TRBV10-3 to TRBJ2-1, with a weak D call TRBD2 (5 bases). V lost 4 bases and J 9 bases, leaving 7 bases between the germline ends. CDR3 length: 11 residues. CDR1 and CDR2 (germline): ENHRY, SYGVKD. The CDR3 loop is CAISVGGEQFF. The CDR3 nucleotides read TGTGCCATCAGTGTTGGAGGTGAGCAGTTCTTC.

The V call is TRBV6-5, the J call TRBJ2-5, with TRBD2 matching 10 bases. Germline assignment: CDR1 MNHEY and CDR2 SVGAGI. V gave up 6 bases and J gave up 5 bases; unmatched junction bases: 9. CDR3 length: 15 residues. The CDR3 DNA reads TGTGCCAGCAGCTCCGAGGGAGCGGGAGGGGAGACCCAGTACTTC. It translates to CASSSEGAGGETQYF.

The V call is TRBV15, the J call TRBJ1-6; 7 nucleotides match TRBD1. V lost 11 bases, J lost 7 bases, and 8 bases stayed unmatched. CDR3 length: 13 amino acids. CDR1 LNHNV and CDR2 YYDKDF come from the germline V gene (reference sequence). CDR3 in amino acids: CAAGTALNSPLHF. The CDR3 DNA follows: TGTGCCGCGGGGACAGCTTTGAATTCACCCCTCCACTTT.